The clone carrying this T cell receptor (beta chain) registers medium-sized (0.01 to 0.1%) by frequency. Antigen unknown. The DNA ends 3 residues before the CDR3 does, and the rest of the CDR3 is filled in from the germline J gene. The method was immunoSEQ multiplex PCR; TCRdb's version includes in-frame clones alone and lacks a portion of them. The listing contains around 48,000 clones. The data were obtained in a study of T cells in women clearing cervical HPV infection. Notes on the study in general: T-cell numbers per sample were unknown and may explain richness differences.

Trimming removed 8 bases from V and 3 bases from J; junction bases left unmatched: 9. Per the germline V gene, CDR1 is LNHDA and CDR2 is SQIVND (reference sequence). The CDR3 is 15 amino acids. Sequencing input: blood buffy coat. The chain has TRBV19 and TRBJ1-4; TRBD1 matches at 7 bases. The TCR originated in a woman between 18 and 75 years old with a cervical HPV16 infection that either progressed to CIN3+ or cleared (not recorded which). The CDR3: CASHTGEPANEKLFF. CDR3 DNA (partial): TGTGCCAGTCACACAGGGGAACCGGCTAATGAAAAA.